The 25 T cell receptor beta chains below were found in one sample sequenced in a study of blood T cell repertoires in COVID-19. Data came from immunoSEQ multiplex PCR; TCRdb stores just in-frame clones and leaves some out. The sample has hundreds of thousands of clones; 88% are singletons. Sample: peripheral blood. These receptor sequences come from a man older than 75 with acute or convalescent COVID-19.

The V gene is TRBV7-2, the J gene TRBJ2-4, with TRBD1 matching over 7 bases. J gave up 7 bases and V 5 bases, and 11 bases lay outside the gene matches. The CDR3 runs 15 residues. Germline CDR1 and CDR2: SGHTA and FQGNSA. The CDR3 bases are TGTGCCAGCAGCCTACAGACAGGGTCGGGGAACATTCAGTACTTC. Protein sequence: CASSLQTGSGNIQYF.

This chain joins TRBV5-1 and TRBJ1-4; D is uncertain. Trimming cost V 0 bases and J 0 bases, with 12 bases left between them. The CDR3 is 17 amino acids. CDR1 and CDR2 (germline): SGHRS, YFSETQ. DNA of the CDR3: TGCGCCAGCAGCTTGGGGCTCTTCGGGTCAACTAATGAAAAACTGTTTTTT. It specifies CASSLGLFGSTNEKLFF.

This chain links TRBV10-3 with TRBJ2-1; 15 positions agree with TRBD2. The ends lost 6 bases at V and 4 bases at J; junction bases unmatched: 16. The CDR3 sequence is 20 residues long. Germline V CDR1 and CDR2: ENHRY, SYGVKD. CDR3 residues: CAIREPRTSGREGVYNEQFF. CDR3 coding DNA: TGTGCCATCAGAGAACCCCGGACTAGCGGGAGGGAGGGGGTTTACAATGAGCAGTTCTTC.

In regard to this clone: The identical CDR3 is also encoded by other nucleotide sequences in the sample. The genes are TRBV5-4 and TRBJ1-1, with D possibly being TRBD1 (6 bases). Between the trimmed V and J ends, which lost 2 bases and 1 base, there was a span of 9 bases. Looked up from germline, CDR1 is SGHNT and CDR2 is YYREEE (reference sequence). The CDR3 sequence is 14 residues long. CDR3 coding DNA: TGTGCCAGCAGCTTCTCGACAGGGAACACTGAAGCTTTCTTT. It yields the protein CASSFSTGNTEAFF.

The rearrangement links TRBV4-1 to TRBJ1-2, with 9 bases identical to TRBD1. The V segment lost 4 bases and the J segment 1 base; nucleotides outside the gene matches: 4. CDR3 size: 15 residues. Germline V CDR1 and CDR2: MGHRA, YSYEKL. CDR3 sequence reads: CASSPTGGGNYGYTF. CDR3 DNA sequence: TGCGCCAGCAGCCCTACAGGGGGCGGTAACTATGGCTACACCTTC.

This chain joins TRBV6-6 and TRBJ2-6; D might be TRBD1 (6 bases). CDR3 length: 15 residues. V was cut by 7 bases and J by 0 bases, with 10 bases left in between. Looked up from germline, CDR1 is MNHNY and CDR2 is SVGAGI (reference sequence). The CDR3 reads CASTIQGSGANVLTF. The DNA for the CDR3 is TGTGCCAGCACAATACAGGGCTCTGGGGCCAACGTCCTGACTTTC.

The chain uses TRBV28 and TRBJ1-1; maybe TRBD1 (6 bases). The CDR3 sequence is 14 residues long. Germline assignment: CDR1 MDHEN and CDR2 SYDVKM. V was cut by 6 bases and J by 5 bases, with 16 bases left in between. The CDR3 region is CASRSPGAWTEAFF. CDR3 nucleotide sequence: TGTGCCAGCAGGTCCCCAGGGGCCTGGACTGAAGCTTTCTTT.

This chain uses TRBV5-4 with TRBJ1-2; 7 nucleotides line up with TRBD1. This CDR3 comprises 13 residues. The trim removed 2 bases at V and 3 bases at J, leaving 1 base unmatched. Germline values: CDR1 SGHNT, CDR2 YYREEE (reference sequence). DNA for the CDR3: TGTGCCAGCAGCTTTGACAGGGACTATGGCTACACCTTC. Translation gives CASSFDRDYGYTF.

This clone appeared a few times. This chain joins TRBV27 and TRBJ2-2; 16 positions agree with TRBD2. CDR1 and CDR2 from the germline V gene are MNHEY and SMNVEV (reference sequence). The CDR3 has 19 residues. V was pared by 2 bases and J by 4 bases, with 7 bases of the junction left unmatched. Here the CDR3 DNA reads TGTGCCAGCAGTTTAAGTCCGGGACTAGCGGGAGGGCTCACCGGGGAGCTGTTTTTT. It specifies CASSLSPGLAGGLTGELFF.

The CDR3 region is CASSPGGAGVGEQFF. The CDR3 DNA follows: TGTGCCAGCAGCCCCGGGGGGGCTGGTGTGGGTGAGCAGTTCTTC. The V call is TRBV11-3, the J call TRBJ2-1, with 8 bases that match TRBD2. The ends lost 5 bases at V and 9 bases at J; junction bases unmatched: 12. Per germline, CDR1 SGHNT and CDR2 YENEEA. The CDR3 has 15 residues.

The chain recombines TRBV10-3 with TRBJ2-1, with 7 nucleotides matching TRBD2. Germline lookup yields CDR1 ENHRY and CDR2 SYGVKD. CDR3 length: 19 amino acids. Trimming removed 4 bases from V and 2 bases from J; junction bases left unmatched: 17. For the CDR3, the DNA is TGTGCCATCAGTGCCCCTAGCGGCCTTATCGCTTCCACCTACAATGAGCAGTTCTTC. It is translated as CAISAPSGLIASTYNEQFF.

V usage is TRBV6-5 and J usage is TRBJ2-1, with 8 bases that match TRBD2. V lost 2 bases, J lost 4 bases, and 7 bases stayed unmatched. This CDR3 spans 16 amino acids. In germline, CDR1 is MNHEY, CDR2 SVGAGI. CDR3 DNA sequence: TGTGCCAGCAGTTACGTGGCGGGGGGAAGATACAATGAGCAGTTCTTC. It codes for CASSYVAGGRYNEQFF.

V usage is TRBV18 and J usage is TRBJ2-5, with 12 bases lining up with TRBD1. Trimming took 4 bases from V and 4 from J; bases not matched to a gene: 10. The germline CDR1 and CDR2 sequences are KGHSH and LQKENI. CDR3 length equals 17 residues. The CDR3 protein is CASSLQFGTGGGETQYF. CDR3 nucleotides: TGTGCCAGCTCACTTCAATTCGGGACAGGGGGCGGAGAGACCCAGTACTTC. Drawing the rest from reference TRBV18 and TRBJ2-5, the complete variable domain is NAGVMQNPRHLVRRRGQEARLRCSPMKGHSHVYWYRQLPEEGLKFMVYLQKENIIDESGMPKERFSAEFPKEGPSILRIQQVVRGDSAAYFCASSLQFGTGGGETQYFGPGTRLLVL.

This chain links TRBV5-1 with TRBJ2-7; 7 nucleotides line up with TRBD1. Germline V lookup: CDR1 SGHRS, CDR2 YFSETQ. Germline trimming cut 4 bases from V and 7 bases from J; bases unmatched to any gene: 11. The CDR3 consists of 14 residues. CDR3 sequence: CASSLRQGEGEQYF. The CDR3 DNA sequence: TGCGCCAGCAGCCTGAGACAGGGCGAGGGGGAGCAGTACTTC.

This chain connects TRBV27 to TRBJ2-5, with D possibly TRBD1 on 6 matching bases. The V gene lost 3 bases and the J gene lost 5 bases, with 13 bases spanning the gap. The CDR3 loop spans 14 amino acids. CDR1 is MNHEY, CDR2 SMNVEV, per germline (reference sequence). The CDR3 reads CASSFWGRRETQYF. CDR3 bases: TGTGCCAGCAGTTTCTGGGGGCGCAGGGAGACCCAGTACTTC.

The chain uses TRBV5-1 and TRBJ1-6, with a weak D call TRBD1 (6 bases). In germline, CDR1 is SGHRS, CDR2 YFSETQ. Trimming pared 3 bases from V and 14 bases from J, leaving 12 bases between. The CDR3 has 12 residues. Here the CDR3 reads CASSWEGGTLHF. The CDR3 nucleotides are TGCGCCAGCAGCTGGGAGGGGGGCACCCTCCACTTT.

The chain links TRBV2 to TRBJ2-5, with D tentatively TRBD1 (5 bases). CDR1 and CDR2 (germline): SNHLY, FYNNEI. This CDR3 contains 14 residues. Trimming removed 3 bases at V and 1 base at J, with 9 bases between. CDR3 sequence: CASSDAGPQETQYF. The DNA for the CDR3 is TGTGCCAGCAGTGACGCAGGGCCCCAAGAGACCCAGTACTTC.

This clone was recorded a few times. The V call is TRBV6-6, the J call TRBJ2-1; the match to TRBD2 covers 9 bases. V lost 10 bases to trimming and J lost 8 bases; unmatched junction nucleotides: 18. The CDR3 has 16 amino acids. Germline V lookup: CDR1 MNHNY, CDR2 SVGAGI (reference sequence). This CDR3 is CAIRPEGRGGADEQFF. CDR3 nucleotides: TGTGCCATACGTCCGGAAGGGCGGGGGGGCGCGGATGAGCAGTTCTTC.

The CDR3 coding sequence is TGTGCCAGCAGTGACTTAACAGGGATGCCTGCCAATGAGCAGTTCTTC. Translation gives CASSDLTGMPANEQFF. V usage is TRBV6-1 and J usage is TRBJ2-1, with D possibly matching TRBD1 (6 bases). CDR3 size: 16 residues. Trimming stripped 3 bases from V and 6 bases from J, with 18 bases between. Germline V gene data show CDR1 as MNHNS and CDR2 as SASEGT.

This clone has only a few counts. The CDR3 DNA is TGTGCCAGCAGCTTTAGGGACAGGAGCAGCTCCTACGAGCAGTACTTC. Translating gives CASSFRDRSSSYEQYF. V usage is TRBV5-5 and J usage is TRBJ2-7; 8 bases fit TRBD1. CDR3 length equals 16 residues. Trimming cost V 2 bases and J 0 bases; bases outside gene matches: 7. Germline CDR1 and CDR2: SGHKS and YYEKEE (reference sequence).

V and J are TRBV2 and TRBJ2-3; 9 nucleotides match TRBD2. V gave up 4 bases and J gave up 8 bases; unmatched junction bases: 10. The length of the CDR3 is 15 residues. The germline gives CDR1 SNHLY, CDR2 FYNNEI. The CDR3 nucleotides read TGTGCCAGCAGTGGTCAGCGGGGGGCAACCGGTACGCAGTATTTT. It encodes CASSGQRGATGTQYF. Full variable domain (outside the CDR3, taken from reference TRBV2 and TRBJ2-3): EPEVTQTPSHQVTQMGQEVILRCVPISNHLYFYWYRQILGQKVEFLVSFYNNEISEKSEIFDDQFSVERPDGSNFTLKIRSTKLEDSAMYFCASSGQRGATGTQYFGPGTRLTVL.

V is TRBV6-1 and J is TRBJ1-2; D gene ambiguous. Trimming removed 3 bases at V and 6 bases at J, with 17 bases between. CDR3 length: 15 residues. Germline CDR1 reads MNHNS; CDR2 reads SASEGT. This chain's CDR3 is CASSDPARASNGYTF. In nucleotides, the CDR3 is TGTGCCAGCAGTGACCCCGCGAGGGCTTCTAATGGCTACACCTTC.

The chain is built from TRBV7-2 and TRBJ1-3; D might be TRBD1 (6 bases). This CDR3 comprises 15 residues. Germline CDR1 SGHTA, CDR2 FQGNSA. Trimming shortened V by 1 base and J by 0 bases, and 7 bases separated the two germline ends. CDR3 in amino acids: CASSLEGGSGNTIYF. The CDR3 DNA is TGTGCCAGCAGCTTAGAAGGGGGCTCTGGAAACACCATATATTTT.

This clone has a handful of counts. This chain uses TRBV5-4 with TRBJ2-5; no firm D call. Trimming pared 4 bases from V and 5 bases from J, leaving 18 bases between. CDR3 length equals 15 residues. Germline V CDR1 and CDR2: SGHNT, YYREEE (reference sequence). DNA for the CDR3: TGTGCCAGCAGCCATGGGCCAAAGGTTGAGGAGACCCAGTACTTC. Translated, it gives CASSHGPKVEETQYF.

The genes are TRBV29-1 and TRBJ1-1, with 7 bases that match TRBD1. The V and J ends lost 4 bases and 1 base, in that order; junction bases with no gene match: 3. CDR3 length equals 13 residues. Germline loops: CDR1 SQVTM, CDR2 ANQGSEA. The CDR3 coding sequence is TGCAGCGTTGCGGCAGGGGGGAACACTGAAGCTTTCTTT. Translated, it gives CSVAAGGNTEAFF.